These T cell receptor beta chains were read from a single sample in a study of vaccination and CD4 T cells after COVID-19. MiXCR, run by TCRdb on the PCR reads, gives a single entry per CDR3 protein. Of around 9,000 distinct CDR3 sequences in the sample, roughly 60% were seen once. These TCRs are of unknown antigen specificity. Sequenced: CD4+ T cells from blood, cultured in vitro. Receptors were obtained from a human donor who had recovered from COVID-19. Each CDR3 is given without its conserved first and last residue. A row's size may be missing; if present it is once, few, many or a size class.

v_gene	abundance	j_gene	CDR3aa
TRBV6-1	NA	TRBJ1-1	ASSEILGTEAF
TRBV27	NA	TRBJ2-3	ASSFGRTDTQY
TRBV12-3/TRBV12-4	large	TRBJ2-7	ASSAYYEQY
TRBV19	NA	TRBJ1-5	ASTKGLYQPQH
TRBV7-2	few	TRBJ1-6	ASSLGSSPLH
TRBV27	NA	TRBJ2-5	ASLLEGTSLMKETQY
TRBV2	NA	TRBJ2-7	ASRLSIEQY
TRBV5-1	NA	TRBJ1-2	ASSGETTNYGYT
TRBV10-2	few	TRBJ1-6	ASNGGMENSPLH
TRBV7-6	NA	TRBJ2-3	ASSPRQTGTDTQY
TRBV5-4	NA	TRBJ2-1	ASSSRSTSSNEQF
TRBV6-1	few	TRBJ2-2	ASSGFGDKNTGELF
TRBV24-1	NA	TRBJ2-3	ATSDLEKGHTDTQY
TRBV20-1	few	TRBJ1-2	SASNGGAGGYT
TRBV24-1	NA	TRBJ1-2	ATSDLGIAYGYT
TRBV19	NA	TRBJ2-3	ASSAGLDTDTQY
TRBV2	NA	TRBJ2-7	ASSEVPQGLAYEQY
TRBV6-1	NA	TRBJ1-5	ASSDSHRGNQPQH
TRBV20-1	NA	TRBJ2-3	SARRQTSGTDTQY
TRBV7-6	NA	TRBJ2-1	ASSLRSGVYNEQF
TRBV5-1	NA	TRBJ2-2	ASSFMSGELF
TRBV20-1	NA	TRBJ1-2	SAPGSGNRGYT
TRBV2	NA	TRBJ2-7	ASNTQGALVYEQY
TRBV5-1	NA	TRBJ2-7	ASSWTGGEYEQY
TRBV27	few	TRBJ1-1	ASSRTGGYTEAF
TRBV19	NA	TRBJ2-2	ASSISPPYTGELF
TRBV7-2	few	TRBJ1-2	ASSLVQNYGYT
TRBV2	NA	TRBJ2-3	ASTGLAVTQY
TRBV12-3/TRBV12-4	NA	TRBJ2-1	ASTMGQNNEQF
TRBV12-3/TRBV12-4	NA	TRBJ1-2	ASSLSLGQGAGYT
TRBV20-1	NA	TRBJ1-5	SAGRGGQPQH
TRBV27	NA	TRBJ1-5	ASSLEGTRLSQPQH
TRBV15	few	TRBJ2-7	ATSRVFGKSSYEQY
TRBV20-1	NA	TRBJ2-3	SARGLGDIIERKDTQY
TRBV5-1	NA	TRBJ2-7	ASSPQGAPAYEQY
TRBV19	few	TRBJ1-2	ASSPRDRVMTGYT
TRBV7-2	NA	TRBJ1-6	ASSKGQYNSPLH
TRBV6-5	few	TRBJ1-1	ASSYSSNTGVGTEAF
TRBV7-2	few	TRBJ1-2	ASSLTGQVRGYT
TRBV7-8	few	TRBJ1-2	ASSSYRVGYT
TRBV6-5	few	TRBJ1-1	ASSSGHKNTEAF
TRBV5-1	NA	TRBJ1-6	ASSLDRAKDSPLH
TRBV20-1	NA	TRBJ2-7	SAIQGAKEQY
TRBV6-1	NA	TRBJ2-7	ASSRGFQLEQY
TRBV24-1	NA	TRBJ2-5	ATRQGHQETQY
TRBV24-1	NA	TRBJ1-2	ATSGGLTAGYT
TRBV30	NA	TRBJ2-7	AWSSSIGTSGRYEQY
TRBV15	NA	TRBJ1-1	ATSSIDRVVGEAF
TRBV30	few	TRBJ1-1	AWSRDRGQDEAF
TRBV7-6	NA	TRBJ1-5	ASSLGARQPQH
TRBV9	NA	TRBJ2-1	ASSTAGTTYNEQF
TRBV7-2	once	TRBJ1-1	ASSLGRGGDIGRPEAF
TRBV20-1	few	TRBJ2-7	SAPTSGAPSYEQY